The following is a TCR beta chain sequence with its context. It was the approximately 120-subject validation cohort, separate from the approximately 700-subject first cohort, to which the donors belonged. The data derive from a study of cytomegalovirus exposure and HLA in healthy donors. For the study at large: A subsequent analysis stated that the 100 to 150 validation repertoires were run on the same platform as the roughly 670 first-cohort repertoires.

V was trimmed by 6 bases and J by 9 bases, leaving 21 bases between them. The CDR3 runs to 14 residues. The germline V gene encodes CDR1 SNHLY and CDR2 FYNNEI. Generated by immunoSEQ multiplex PCR, the TCRdb table keeps only in-frame clones and is missing some. The sample records roughly 100,000 clones, about 88% being singletons. This chain joins TRBV2 and TRBJ2-7; a weak D match, TRBD1 (6 bases). Specimen: PBMCs. The origin of this receptor is a woman in her late teens or twenties in good health and CMV-seropositive. The CDR3 DNA reads as TGTGCCAGCAGCGGGGACACCAATCTACGAGGGCAGTACTTC. Amino acid sequence: CASSGDTNLRGQYF.